This T cell receptor beta chain originates from a study of shared clonotypes between healthy human individuals. The test was conducted at deep level. The protocol was immunoSEQ multiplex PCR, while the TCRdb copy is restricted to in-frame clones and leaves out a portion. Among about 680,000 clones listed, 60% to 75% were seen once. On this clone itself: Its antigen remains unidentified.

The CDR3 runs 13 residues. The V gene lost 6 bases and the J gene lost 6 bases, with 14 bases spanning the gap. Germline V gene data show CDR1 as MDHEN and CDR2 as SYDVKM. Overall study findings and caveats: All-four-donor shared clonotypes had higher generation probabilities than non-shared clonotypes did. Sequencing of the sorted subsets was shown by rarefaction to be incomplete despite large depth.

This sequence originates from a woman in her twenties or thirties in good health. The sample comprised memory CD4+ T cells sorted from blood. Subset defined: CD45RA-negative fraction. The rearrangement joins TRBV28 to TRBJ1-2; D is perhaps TRBD1 (6 bases). CDR3 protein: CASRQTGMDGYTF. In DNA form, the CDR3 reads TGTGCCAGCAGACAAACAGGGATGGATGGCTACACCTTC.